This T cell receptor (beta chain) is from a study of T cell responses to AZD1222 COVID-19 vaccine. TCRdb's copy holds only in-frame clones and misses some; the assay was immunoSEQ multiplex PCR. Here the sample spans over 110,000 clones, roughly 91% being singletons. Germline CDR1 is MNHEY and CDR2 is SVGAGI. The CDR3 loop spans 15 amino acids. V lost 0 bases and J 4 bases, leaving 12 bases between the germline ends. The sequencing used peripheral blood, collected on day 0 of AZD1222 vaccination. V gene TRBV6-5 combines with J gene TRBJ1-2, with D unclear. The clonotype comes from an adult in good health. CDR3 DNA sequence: TGTGCCAGCAGTTACTCCACTAACGGAATCTATGGCTACACCTTC. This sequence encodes CASSYSTNGIYGYTF.